The 17 T cell receptor beta chains below come from one sample, sequenced in a study of blood T cell repertoires in COVID-19. TCRdb's copy holds only in-frame clones and misses some; the assay was immunoSEQ multiplex PCR. Of 200,000 to 300,000 clones detected, around 86% appear once; the ten largest clones hold over 4%. Source material: peripheral blood. Receptors were obtained from a woman aged 55-70 years with COVID-19, enrolled during active disease.

The chain has TRBV5-4 and TRBJ1-6; a weak D match, TRBD1 (6 bases). Germline V gene lookup returns CDR1 SGHNT and CDR2 YYREEE (reference sequence). The CDR3 is made up of 14 amino acids. Between the trimmed V and J ends, which lost 1 base and 7 bases, there was a span of 9 bases. The CDR3 DNA is TGTGCCAGCAGCTTGCGGACAGACAATTCACCCCTCCACTTT. Its protein product is CASSLRTDNSPLHF.

The rearrangement uses TRBV7-9 and TRBJ2-1; 10 nucleotides match TRBD2. Per the germline V gene, CDR1 is SEHNR and CDR2 is FQNEAQ (reference sequence). CDR3 size: 16 residues. V gave up 4 bases and J gave up 9 bases; unmatched junction bases: 12. DNA for the CDR3: TGTGCCAGCAGCTCGGCGGGTATAGCGGGAGGTAGTGAGCAGTTCTTC. Translated, it gives CASSSAGIAGGSEQFF.

This chain connects TRBV10-2 to TRBJ1-6; D is undetermined. This CDR3 region has 15 residues. V dropped 8 bases and J dropped 0 bases, with 11 bases sitting between them. Looked up from germline, CDR1 is WSHSY and CDR2 is SAAADI. The DNA for the CDR3 is TGCGCCAGCCACCAGGCCAACTCCTATAATTCACCCCTCCACTTT. Its protein is CASHQANSYNSPLHF.

This sequence joins TRBV11-3 and TRBJ1-1; D ambiguous. This CDR3 has 14 amino acids. V shed 5 bases and J shed 1 base, with 11 bases lying between them. Germline V CDR1 and CDR2: SGHNT, YENEEA. Here the CDR3 reads CASSPGRENTEAFF. The CDR3 DNA follows: TGTGCCAGCAGCCCAGGACGGGAGAACACTGAAGCTTTCTTT. Full variable domain (outside the CDR3, taken from reference TRBV11-3 and TRBJ1-1): EAGVVQSPRYKIIEKKQPVAFWCNPISGHNTLYWYLQNLGQGPELLIRYENEEAVDDSQLPKDRFSAERLKGVDSTLKIQPAELGDSAVYLCASSPGRENTEAFFGQGTRLTVV.

This chain links TRBV2 with TRBJ1-6, with 9 bases matching TRBD1. The V gene end was trimmed by 7 bases and the J gene end by 9 bases; junction bases not matched to a gene: 16. Germline V CDR1 and CDR2: SNHLY, FYNNEI. The CDR3 spans 17 residues. The CDR3 DNA reads TGTGCCAGCATCGCAAGCTTCTCCGGGACAGGGCCTTCACCCCTCCACTTT. Its protein is CASIASFSGTGPSPLHF.

On this clone: Other DNA sequences in the same sample also yield this CDR3. The chain combines TRBV5-6 with TRBJ2-2; 11 bases are a match to TRBD2. V lost 4 bases, J lost 1 base, and 3 bases stayed unmatched. CDR1 SGHDT and CDR2 YYEEEE come from the germline V gene. The CDR3 totals 16 residues. CDR3 DNA sequence: TGTGCCAGCAGCCCTGGACTAGCGGGGAACACCGGGGAGCTGTTTTTT. Protein sequence: CASSPGLAGNTGELFF.

The chain carries TRBV19 and TRBJ1-5; D might be TRBD1 (5 bases). The CDR3 is 14 residues long. V was cut by 5 bases and J by 0 bases, with 8 bases left in between. The germline V gene has CDR1 LNHDA and CDR2 SQIVND (reference sequence). The CDR3 region is CASSAGTSNQPQHF. The CDR3 coding sequence is TGTGCCAGTAGTGCGGGGACTAGCAATCAGCCCCAGCATTTT. The complete variable domain, with remaining parts taken from reference TRBV19 and TRBJ1-5, reads DGGITQSPKYLFRKEGQNVTLSCEQNLNHDAMYWYRQDPGQGLRLIYYSQIVNDFQKGDIAEGYSVSREKKESFPLTVTSAQKNPTAFYLCASSAGTSNQPQHFGDGTRLSIL.

The chain uses TRBV6-1 and TRBJ1-5, with a possible D match to TRBD1 (5 bases). Trimming stripped 3 bases from V and 0 bases from J, with 15 bases between. The CDR3 spans 17 residues. The germline V gene encodes CDR1 MNHNS and CDR2 SASEGT. In DNA form, the CDR3 reads TGTGCCAGCAGTGATGGGGCAGGGCCTTATAGCAATCAGCCCCAGCATTTT. Translation gives CASSDGAGPYSNQPQHF.

V gene TRBV11-3 combines with J gene TRBJ2-5; the D gene is possibly TRBD1 (5 bases). Trimming took 1 base from V and 0 from J, leaving 9 bases between them. The CDR3 runs to 15 residues. Germline CDR1 reads SGHNT; CDR2 reads YENEEA. The CDR3 reads CASSLGGADQETQYF. The CDR3 DNA reads as TGTGCCAGCAGCTTAGGTGGGGCAGACCAAGAGACCCAGTACTTC.

This chain connects TRBV18 to TRBJ1-6, with 10 nucleotides matching TRBD1. Germline CDR1 KGHSH, CDR2 LQKENI. V trimming: 6 bases; J trimming: 7 bases; junction bases outside the gene matches: 9. The CDR3 runs to 16 residues. Here the CDR3 DNA reads TGTGCCAGCTCGGCTCGGACAGGGGGGACCAATTCACCCCTCCACTTT. Protein: CASSARTGGTNSPLHF.

The genes are TRBV6-2 or TRBV6-3 and TRBJ2-2; D ambiguous. This CDR3 has 13 amino acids. Germline assignment: CDR1 MNHEY and CDR2 SVGEGT. Deletions cut 0 bases from V and 7 bases from J, with 6 bases between. For the CDR3, the DNA is TGTGCCAGCAGTTACTCGAGTTTCGGGGAGCTGTTTTTT. Protein product: CASSYSSFGELFF.

In its sample, this clone was seen a few times. The chain combines TRBV6-5 with TRBJ1-5; no reliable D call. CDR3 length: 13 residues. The germline CDR1 and CDR2 sequences are MNHEY and SVGAGI. V was pared by 2 bases and J by 5 bases, with 7 bases between. For the CDR3, the DNA is TGTGCCAGCAGTTACAGAGTTTATCAGCCCCAGCATTTT. The encoded protein is CASSYRVYQPQHF.

The chain joins TRBV2 to TRBJ1-4; D is undetermined. Germline V lookup: CDR1 SNHLY, CDR2 FYNNEI. CDR3 length: 12 amino acids. The V gene lost 6 bases and the J gene lost 10 bases, with 12 bases spanning the gap. CDR3 nucleotide sequence: TGTGCCAGCAGCGGACCAGAGGGAAAACTGTTTTTT. This encodes CASSGPEGKLFF.

J is TRBJ2-2 and V is TRBV5-1, with D possibly matching TRBD2 (5 bases). Trimming stripped 4 bases from V and 4 bases from J, with 14 bases between. The CDR3 sequence is 15 residues long. Germline V gene sequence: CDR1 SGHRS, CDR2 YFSETQ. The CDR3 protein is CASSPRAFITGELFF. CDR3 nucleotides: TGCGCCAGCAGCCCGAGGGCCTTTATCACCGGGGAGCTGTTTTTT.

This chain joins TRBV7-3 and TRBJ2-2; 9 bases fit TRBD2. Trimming cost V 4 bases and J 0 bases; bases outside gene matches: 9. Germline assignment: CDR1 SGHTA and CDR2 FQGTGA. The CDR3 extends over 18 amino acids. The CDR3 spells CASSSGLGGRANTGELFF. CDR3 nucleotides: TGTGCCAGCAGCTCCGGTCTCGGCGGGAGGGCGAACACCGGGGAGCTGTTTTTT. The variable domain in full, with the rest retrieved from reference TRBV7-3 and TRBJ2-2, is GAGVSQTPSNKVTEKGKYVELRCDPISGHTALYWYRQSLGQGPEFLIYFQGTGAADDSGLPNDRFFAVRPEGSVSTLKIQRTERGDSAVYLCASSSGLGGRANTGELFFGEGSRLTVL.

V is TRBV14 and J is TRBJ2-1, with 10 bases identical to TRBD1. CDR1 is SGHDN, CDR2 FVKESK, per germline. V lost 4 bases and J lost 2; bases outside the gene matches: 5. CDR3 length: 16 amino acids. The CDR3 nucleotides are TGTGCCAGCAGCCGACCCGGGACAGGGGCCTACAATGAGCAGTTCTTC. Translated, it gives CASSRPGTGAYNEQFF.

The chain joins TRBV6-6 to TRBJ1-6, with D tentatively TRBD1 (5 bases). CDR3 length equals 15 residues. V gave up 7 bases and J gave up 7 bases, with 17 bases separating them. CDR1 is MNHNY, CDR2 SVGAGI, per germline (reference sequence). The CDR3 spells CASTPRGGENSPLHF. In DNA, the CDR3 is TGTGCCAGCACCCCTCGGGGCGGGGAGAATTCACCCCTCCACTTT.